Below, 15 T cell receptor beta chains from the same sample are listed, as sequenced in a study of CD8 T cells in ankylosing spondylitis. TCRdb analysed the 5' RACE reads with MiXCR anew, one entry per CDR3 protein. The data contain 300,000 to 350,000 distinct CDR3 sequences, 14% to 15% of them seen just once; the ten biggest clones take up about 1.1%. Sequencing input: blood, either unsorted or a sorted T cell fraction (not recorded which). These receptors all stem from a male donor with ankylosing spondylitis or in good health (not recorded which).

The J gene is TRBJ2-7, the V gene TRBV27; D may be TRBD2 (7 bases). V was clipped by 4 bases and J by 3 bases, with 16 bases between them. The CDR3 is 15 residues long. The germline V gene encodes CDR1 MNHEY and CDR2 SMNVEV (reference sequence). CDR3 sequence reads: CASSSLGGGNYEQYF. Written as DNA, the CDR3 is TGTGCCAGCAGTTCCCTGGGGGGGGGCAACTACGAGCAGTACTTC.

This clonotype was seen repeatedly, ten times or more. This chain links TRBV24-1 with TRBJ2-1, with D tentatively TRBD1 (5 bases). This CDR3 is 13 amino acids long. Germline values: CDR1 KGHDR, CDR2 SFDVKD. The ends were cut back, 9 bases at V and 6 bases at J, with 14 bases in the middle. In DNA form, the CDR3 reads TGTGCCACCTCGGTGGGGCCCTCCAATGAGCAGTTCTTC. Protein sequence: CATSVGPSNEQFF.

This clonotype was counted a few times. The V and J genes are TRBV6-1 and TRBJ1-1, with TRBD1 identical over 7 bases. CDR3 length: 13 residues. V shed 7 bases and J 2 bases; nucleotides not matched to a gene: 4. CDR1 is MNHNS and CDR2 is SASEGT in the germline V gene. In DNA, the CDR3 is TGTGCCAGCAAGAGGGGGCCTAACACTGAAGCTTTCTTT. Its protein is CASKRGPNTEAFF.

The V call is TRBV9, the J call TRBJ2-5; possibly TRBD1 or TRBD2 for D (6 bases each). With 1 base removed from V and 5 bases from J, the gap between germline ends came to 18 bases. The germline CDR1 and CDR2 sequences are SGDLS and YYNGEE. CDR3 length: 16 amino acids. This CDR3 reads CASSVLWGARGETQYF. The CDR3 nucleotides are TGTGCCAGCAGCGTATTATGGGGGGCCAGGGGTGAGACCCAGTACTTC. The whole variable domain, filled in from reference TRBV9 and TRBJ2-5, reads DSGVTQTPKHLITATGQRVTLRCSPRSGDLSVYWYQQSLDQGLQFLIQYYNGEERAKGNILERFSAQQFPDLHSELNLSSLELGDSALYFCASSVLWGARGETQYFGPGTRLLVL.

The chain carries TRBV27 and TRBJ2-7; 13 nucleotides line up with TRBD2. CDR1 is MNHEY, CDR2 SMNVEV, per germline (reference sequence). V was pared by 0 bases and J by 2 bases, with 10 bases of the junction left unmatched. This CDR3 is built from 19 residues. CDR3 sequence reads: CASSLSTITSGRVPYEQYF. For the CDR3, the DNA is TGTGCCAGCAGTTTATCGACAATCACTAGCGGGAGGGTTCCCTACGAGCAGTACTTC.

This clonotype was seen a handful of times. The V and J genes are TRBV2 and TRBJ2-7, with TRBD1 as a possible D gene (6 bases). V lost 8 bases and J 3 bases, leaving 14 bases between the germline ends. The CDR3 contains 13 residues. Germline lookup yields CDR1 SNHLY and CDR2 FYNNEI. CDR3 protein: CASSFQGYYEQYF. CDR3 DNA: TGTGCCAGCTCCTTCCAGGGGTACTACGAGCAGTACTTC.

The gene calls are TRBV6-6 and TRBJ1-5; D call uncertain. The CDR3 runs 12 residues. The V end was cut by 8 bases, the J end by 5 bases, with 10 bases between. The germline gives CDR1 MNHNY, CDR2 SVGAGI (reference sequence). DNA for the CDR3: TGTGCCAGCCGGGGAGTGGATCAGCCCCAGCATTTT. It codes for CASRGVDQPQHF.

V and J are TRBV20-1 and TRBJ2-7; D possibly matches TRBD1 or TRBD2 (6 bases each). The CDR3 is 11 amino acids. CDR1 and CDR2 (germline): DFQATT, SNEGSKA (reference sequence). V gave up 5 bases and J gave up 5 bases, with 10 bases separating them. Written as DNA, the CDR3 is TGCAGTGCTGGAGGGGGGAACGAGCAGTACTTC. Translated: CSAGGGNEQYF.

This clonotype came up a few times. The rearrangement uses TRBV7-6 and TRBJ1-2, with 8 bases matching TRBD1. CDR3 size: 14 residues. Germline trimming cut 2 bases from V and 9 bases from J; bases unmatched to any gene: 8. Germline V lookup: CDR1 SGHVS, CDR2 FNYEAQ. CDR3 nucleotides: TGTGCCAGCAGCTTAAGGTCGGCAGGGGGCAGCTACACCTTC. Amino acid sequence: CASSLRSAGGSYTF. Together with reference TRBV7-6 and TRBJ1-2, the CDR3 gives the full variable domain: GAGVSQSPRYKVTKRGQDVALRCDPISGHVSLYWYRQALGQGPEFLTYFNYEAQQDKSGLPNDRFSAERPEGSISTLTIQRTEQRDSAMYRCASSLRSAGGSYTFGSGTRLTVV.

This clonotype was seen a handful of times. This sequence joins TRBV6-1 and TRBJ2-3; TRBD2 is a possible D gene (6 bases). The CDR3 has 15 residues. CDR1 and CDR2 from the germline V gene are MNHNS and SASEGT. Between the trimmed V and J ends, which lost 6 bases and 1 base, there was a span of 14 bases. The CDR3 loop is CASRIGGTGTDTQYF. CDR3 coding DNA: TGTGCCAGCAGGATCGGCGGGACCGGCACAGATACGCAGTATTTT.

The gene calls are TRBV4-1 and TRBJ2-7; TRBD2 matches at 8 bases. This CDR3 region has 15 residues. The ends lost 4 bases at V and 7 bases at J; junction bases unmatched: 12. Germline V gene sequence: CDR1 MGHRA, CDR2 YSYEKL. CDR3 residues: CASSLASGSSGEQYF. The CDR3 coding sequence is TGCGCCAGCAGCCTGGCTAGCGGGTCATCGGGGGAGCAGTACTTC.

The rearrangement joins TRBV4-1 to TRBJ1-5; D not certain. The germline V gene encodes CDR1 MGHRA and CDR2 YSYEKL. The CDR3 is 15 residues long. Trimming removed 4 bases at V and 5 bases at J, with 15 bases between. The CDR3 sequence is CASSPNPGEDQPQHF. As DNA, the CDR3 is TGCGCCAGCAGCCCGAATCCGGGAGAGGATCAGCCCCAGCATTTT.

The gene calls are TRBV9 and TRBJ2-3; 8 bases fit TRBD1. This CDR3 is 14 amino acids long. Looked up from germline, CDR1 is SGDLS and CDR2 is YYNGEE. V lost 3 bases, J lost 4 bases, and 4 bases stayed unmatched. This CDR3 reads CASSAQGAADTQYF. In DNA, the CDR3 is TGTGCCAGCAGCGCCCAGGGGGCCGCAGATACGCAGTATTTT.

This clonotype was picked up a small number of times. The CDR3 bases are TGTGCCAGCAGCCAAGTACAGGGAAGTGGGGCTTTCTTT. It translates to CASSQVQGSGAFF. The chain carries TRBV3-1 and TRBJ1-1; weak D call: TRBD1 (6 bases). Germline V gene sequence: CDR1 LGHDT, CDR2 YNNKEL (reference sequence). The CDR3 runs 13 residues. Trimming took off 1 base at V and 11 bases at J, with 14 bases between the two ends.

This clonotype was observed a handful of times. The J gene is TRBJ2-3, the V gene TRBV5-1, with 16 nucleotides matching TRBD2. CDR3 length: 16 residues. With 4 bases clipped from V and 5 bases from J, the junction kept 4 bases outside the gene matches. Germline V gene data show CDR1 as SGHRS and CDR2 as YFSETQ. The CDR3 spells CASSRGTSGREDTQYF. CDR3 nucleotides: TGCGCCAGCAGCAGGGGGACTAGCGGGAGGGAAGATACGCAGTATTTT.